This T cell receptor beta chain was sequenced during a study of blood T cell repertoires in COVID-19 (dated by TCRdb to the early 2020s). Regarding the complete study: The collaborator samples originated in the United States, Italy and Spain and spanned the acute and convalescent phases of COVID-19. HLA class I and class II types, where available, came from metadata supplied by the sample provider rather than from assay-based typing. The samples were drawn from two sources: the first 160 participants of the ongoing ImmuneRACE study, and 1,200 or so subjects contributed by 6 global collaborators. The repertoires were released in a freely available public database intended as a resource for research on the immune response to SARS-CoV-2. Subjects who had been exposed to COVID-19, were actively infected with it, or had recovered from it provided the deeply sampled blood TCRbeta repertoires that made up the dataset. Sample metadata almost always included a de-identified subject ID, COVID-19 status, age in years and sex. The material from the prospective study consisted of cDNA or gDNA derived from T cells, B-cell-depleted T cells, or PBMCs.

A remark on this clone: The target of this receptor is not known. There are no base qualities to consult, and no much larger clone falls within one base.

General findings and caveats noted by the study authors: The amount of clinical and demographic metadata varied by source and participant and was provided uncurated.

The CDR3 runs 11 amino acids, cysteine and phenylalanine included. Only the CDR3 part of the read is kept: 33 bases, read in frame from the first base. CDR1 and CDR2 were assigned from the germline V gene (reference sequence) as DFQATT and SNEGSKA. V drops 4 bases and J drops 1 base, leaving 4 bases in between. Whole blood was collected in K2EDTA tubes by collaborating institutions according to the institutions' own protocols. For TCRbeta analysis, collaborator samples were shipped as frozen whole blood, as isolated PBMCs, or as DNA extracted from either sample type. The immunoSEQ Assay, a bias-controlled multiplex PCR, was used to amplify TCRbeta CDR3 regions from genomic DNA. Per the authors' processing: The number of nucleated cells in each sample was estimated by amplification of reference gene primers within the assay. Sequence reads were collapsed and filtered to measure the absolute abundance of every unique TCRbeta CDR3 rearrangement. Productive Simpson clonality was computed per sample as the square root of Simpson's diversity index over productive rearrangements. Here the immuneACCESS table is served through TCRdb, limited to in-frame sequences with V and J called. Missing clones are a known gap in these copies; in checked studies unresolved V genes cover under half, and the rest lacks a known reason. The DNA gave D and trimming, while V, J and clone size come from that table. Across this sample there are about 54,000 clones, with 81% seen only once. Of the sample, about 5.3% is held by the ten largest clones.

The chain links TRBV20-1 with TRBJ1-1; a confident D gene designation cannot be given. This TCR was sampled from a woman in her fifties or sixties with acute or convalescent COVID-19. The sample was peripheral blood. The nucleotide sequence is given as TGCAGTGCTACAGGGAACACTGAAGCTTTCTTT. Its amino acids are CSATGNTEAFF.